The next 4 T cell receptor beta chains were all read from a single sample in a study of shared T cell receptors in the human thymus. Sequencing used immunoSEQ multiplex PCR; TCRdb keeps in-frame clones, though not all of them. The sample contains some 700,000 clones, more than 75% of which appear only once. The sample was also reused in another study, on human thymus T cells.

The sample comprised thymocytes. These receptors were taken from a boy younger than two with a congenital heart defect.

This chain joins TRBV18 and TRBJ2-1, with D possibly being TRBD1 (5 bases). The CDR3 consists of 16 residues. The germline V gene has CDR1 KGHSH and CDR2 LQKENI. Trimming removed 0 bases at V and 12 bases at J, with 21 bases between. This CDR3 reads CASSPPEWQGAPGQFF. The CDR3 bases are TGTGCCAGCTCACCACCGGAGTGGCAGGGCGCCCCTGGGCAGTTCTTC.

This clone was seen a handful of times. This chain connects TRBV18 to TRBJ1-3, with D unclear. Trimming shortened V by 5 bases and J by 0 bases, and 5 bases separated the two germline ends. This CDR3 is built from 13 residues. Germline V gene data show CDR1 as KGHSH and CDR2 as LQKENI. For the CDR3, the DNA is TGTGCCAGCTCAACGGGCTCTGGAAACACCATATATTTT. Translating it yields CASSTGSGNTIYF.

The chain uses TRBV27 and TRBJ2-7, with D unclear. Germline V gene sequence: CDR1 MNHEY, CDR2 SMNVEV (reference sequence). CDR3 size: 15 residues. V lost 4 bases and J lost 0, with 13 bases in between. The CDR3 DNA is TGTGCCAGCAGTTATGGGCCCGGCCACTCCTACGAGCAGTACTTC. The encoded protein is CASSYGPGHSYEQYF.

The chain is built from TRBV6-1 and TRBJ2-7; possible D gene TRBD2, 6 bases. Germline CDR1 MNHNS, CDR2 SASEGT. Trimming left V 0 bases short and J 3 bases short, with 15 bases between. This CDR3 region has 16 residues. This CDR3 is CASSEARRDASYEQYF. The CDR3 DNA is TGTGCCAGCAGTGAAGCGCGGCGGGACGCTAGCTACGAGCAGTACTTC.